One and the same sample provided the 15 T cell receptor beta chains below, sequenced in a study of blood T cell repertoires in COVID-19. Only in-frame clones appear in the TCRdb table, and some are missing; sequencing was by immunoSEQ multiplex PCR. The sample records 220,000 or so clones, 85% to 90% being singletons. Sequences were obtained from peripheral blood. The source is a woman between 50 and 59 years old with COVID-19, enrolled during active disease.

This chain connects TRBV2 to TRBJ1-2, with 8 bases that match TRBD1. Germline V gene sequence: CDR1 SNHLY, CDR2 FYNNEI. The V gene end was trimmed by 5 bases and the J gene end by 4 bases; junction bases not matched to a gene: 6. The CDR3 runs to 14 residues. The CDR3 is CASSPGGVGYGYTF. The CDR3 coding sequence is TGTGCCAGCAGTCCAGGGGGCGTCGGCTATGGCTACACCTTC.

The chain joins TRBV19 to TRBJ1-6, with a weak D call TRBD1 (6 bases). Trimming cost V 2 bases and J 8 bases, with 7 bases left between them. The CDR3 consists of 13 residues. Germline CDR1 LNHDA, CDR2 SQIVND (reference sequence). CDR3 DNA sequence: TGTGCCAGTAGTATAAACAGGGATTCACCCCTCCACTTT. It yields the protein CASSINRDSPLHF.

This clone was observed a handful of times. The V and J genes are TRBV28 and TRBJ1-5; TRBD1 is a possible D gene (6 bases). CDR1 is MDHEN and CDR2 is SYDVKM in the germline V gene. V lost 4 bases and J 5 bases, leaving 12 bases between the germline ends. There are 14 residues in the CDR3. CDR3 bases: TGTGCCAGCAGTTCCCTGACAGGCTATCAGCCCCAGCATTTT. Its protein product is CASSSLTGYQPQHF.

This chain links TRBV10-2 with TRBJ1-1; the D is unclear. CDR3 length: 16 residues. V was pared by 6 bases and J by 4 bases, with 21 bases between. CDR1 is WSHSY and CDR2 is SAAADI in the germline V gene. CDR3 coding DNA: TGCGCCAGCAGGAGAAATGCCGGGAGATACTTCACTGAAGCTTTCTTT. Translating gives CASRRNAGRYFTEAFF.

This chain uses TRBV4-1 with TRBJ2-7, with 7 bases fitting TRBD2. Germline V gives CDR1 MGHRA, CDR2 YSYEKL. The CDR3 loop spans 15 amino acids. The ends lost 1 base at V and 8 bases at J; junction bases unmatched: 11. This chain's CDR3 is CASSQGGGTSLKQYF. The CDR3 region has the DNA TGCGCCAGCAGCCAAGGGGGGGGGACCTCCCTAAAGCAGTACTTC.

In its sample, this clone was seen a few times. This chain links TRBV19 with TRBJ2-5; 8 bases are shared with TRBD2. Trimming at V came to 5 bases and at J to 5 bases, leaving 7 bases not matched to a gene. CDR1 and CDR2 (germline): LNHDA, SQIVND (reference sequence). The CDR3 loop spans 14 amino acids. The CDR3 bases are TGTGCCAGTAGTTCAAGGACTAGCCGGGAGACCCAGTACTTC. Protein sequence: CASSSRTSRETQYF.

This chain joins TRBV13 and TRBJ1-1; D gene ambiguous. There are 15 residues in the CDR3. Germline V gene sequence: CDR1 PRHDT, CDR2 FYEKMQ (reference sequence). Trimming left V 0 bases short and J 3 bases short, with 11 bases between. CDR3 in amino acids: CASSLGLLLDTEAFF. DNA of the CDR3: TGTGCCAGCAGCTTAGGCCTACTCCTAGACACTGAAGCTTTCTTT.

This clone has just a few counts. The rearrangement uses TRBV29-1 and TRBJ1-5, with TRBD1 matching over 9 bases. Germline assignment: CDR1 SQVTM and CDR2 ANQGSEA. The length of the CDR3 is 13 residues. V gave up 6 bases and J gave up 6 bases; unmatched junction bases: 6. The DNA of the CDR3 is TGCAGCGTCGGGACAGGGAGGGGTCAGCCCCAGCATTTT. It codes for CSVGTGRGQPQHF.

CDR3 nucleotide sequence: TGTGCTAGCTCGGGACAGCTTAATTCACCCCTCCACTTT. Amino acid sequence: CASSGQLNSPLHF. The chain recombines TRBV12-5 with TRBJ1-6, with 7 bases lining up with TRBD1. This CDR3 has 13 residues. The V segment lost 9 bases and the J segment 6 bases; nucleotides outside the gene matches: 5. Germline V gene lookup returns CDR1 LGHNT and CDR2 FRNRAP.

The chain joins TRBV4-2 to TRBJ2-7; D is possibly TRBD1 (6 bases). V was trimmed by 0 bases and J by 5 bases, leaving 17 bases between them. Germline CDR1 and CDR2: LGHNA and YNFKEQ. The CDR3 covers 16 residues. CDR3 protein: CASSQDIRGPGHEQYF. CDR3 DNA sequence: TGTGCCAGCAGCCAAGATATCAGGGGCCCGGGCCACGAGCAGTACTTC.

The chain recombines TRBV5-6 with TRBJ2-7; the D is unclear. The germline V gene encodes CDR1 SGHDT and CDR2 YYEEEE. Trimming took 2 bases from V and 6 from J, leaving 6 bases between them. The CDR3 is made up of 11 amino acids. DNA of the CDR3: TGTGCCAGCAGCTTATCCCTCGAGCAGTACGTC. Translating gives CASSLSLEQYV.

Only one count was recorded for this clone. The rearrangement links TRBV5-1 to TRBJ1-1; 9 bases map to TRBD1. Germline V gives CDR1 SGHRS, CDR2 YFSETQ. The length of the CDR3 is 16 residues. The V gene end was trimmed by 4 bases and the J gene end by 1 base; junction bases not matched to a gene: 8. The CDR3 coding sequence is TGCGCCAGCAGCCCCCGGGACAGGGTTCCGAACACTGAAGCTTTCTTT. Translated, it gives CASSPRDRVPNTEAFF. The entire variable domain, with the rest obtained from reference TRBV5-1 and TRBJ1-1, is as follows: KAGVTQTPRYLIKTRGQQVTLSCSPISGHRSVSWYQQTPGQGLQFLFEYFSETQRNKGNFPGRFSGRQFSNSRSEMNVSTLELGDSALYLCASSPRDRVPNTEAFFGQGTRLTVV.

The V gene is TRBV5-6, the J gene TRBJ1-2; 7 bases fit TRBD1. CDR3 length equals 15 residues. Per germline, CDR1 SGHDT and CDR2 YYEEEE. J lost 1 base, V lost 0 bases, and 3 bases had no gene match. The CDR3 loop reads CASSLGGGRNYGYTF. DNA of the CDR3: TGTGCCAGCAGCTTGGGAGGGGGCCGTAACTATGGCTACACCTTC.

The J gene is TRBJ2-7, the V gene TRBV6-2 or TRBV6-3, with D possibly TRBD2 on 7 matching bases. V lost 2 bases and J 6 bases, leaving 11 bases between the germline ends. This CDR3 contains 13 residues. Germline CDR1 is MNHEY and CDR2 is SVGEGT. The CDR3: CASSYVGGGEQYF. In DNA form, the CDR3 reads TGTGCCAGCAGTTACGTGGGAGGGGGCGAGCAGTACTTC.

This clone was recorded once. The rearrangement links TRBV13 to TRBJ2-1; 15 bases are shared with TRBD2. CDR1 is PRHDT, CDR2 FYEKMQ, per germline (reference sequence). V shed 3 bases, J shed 4 bases, and the junction held 1 base outside the gene matches. The CDR3 totals 16 residues. The CDR3 nucleotides are TGTGCCAGCAGCTTCGGGACTAGCGGGGGGTACAATGAGCAGTTCTTC. Its protein product is CASSFGTSGGYNEQFF.